Listed here are 14 T cell receptor beta chains from one sample, sequenced in a study of OX40 agonist ivuxolimab in advanced cancers. Profiling relied on immunoSEQ multiplex PCR, and the TCRdb table lists in-frame clones only, not all of them. The table shows approximately 58,000 clones, with around 80% occurring only once. The specimen was CD4+ or CD8+ T cells sorted from blood, collected in a trial of the OX40 agonist ivuxolimab. Source of these receptors: an adult with an advanced solid tumor such as melanoma, head and neck, liver or kidney cancer.

V gene TRBV4-1 combines with J gene TRBJ2-1; D possibly uses TRBD1 or TRBD2 (6 bases each). This CDR3 has 17 residues. V shed 1 base and J shed 5 bases, with 18 bases lying between them. Germline CDR1 MGHRA, CDR2 YSYEKL. The CDR3 coding sequence is TGCGCCAGCAGCCAAGTCCCGGGGGCCTTATCGAACAATGAGCAGTTCTTC. It is translated as CASSQVPGALSNNEQFF.

This clone showed up just once. The CDR3 region is CASSQGLQETQYF. CDR3 DNA sequence: TGCGCCAGCAGCCAGGGGTTACAAGAGACCCAGTACTTC. This sequence joins TRBV4-1 and TRBJ2-5; D call uncertain. Germline CDR1 is MGHRA and CDR2 is YSYEKL. Trimming removed 3 bases at V and 2 bases at J, with 7 bases between. This CDR3 has 13 residues.

The rearrangement uses TRBV19 and TRBJ2-5; 7 bases are shared with TRBD2. V shed 6 bases, J shed 4 bases, and the junction held 5 bases outside the gene matches. Germline-derived CDR1 and CDR2 are LNHDA and SQIVND (reference sequence). The CDR3 consists of 13 residues. The CDR3 sequence: CASRARERETQYF. The CDR3 DNA reads as TGTGCCAGTAGAGCGCGGGAGAGAGAGACCCAGTACTTC.

This chain links TRBV4-2 with TRBJ1-4; D is perhaps TRBD1 (6 bases). CDR1 and CDR2 from the germline V gene are LGHNA and YNFKEQ. V was trimmed by 0 bases and J by 7 bases, leaving 24 bases between them. The CDR3 totals 19 residues. As DNA, the CDR3 is TGTGCCAGCAGCCAAGATAATTCGGGGGCGCTTGTCCTCATTGAAAAACTGTTTTTT. Amino acids: CASSQDNSGALVLIEKLFF.

The chain combines TRBV7-9 with TRBJ2-2, with 10 bases aligning to TRBD1. V shed 6 bases and J 5 bases; nucleotides not matched to a gene: 6. The length of the CDR3 is 15 residues. Germline V lookup: CDR1 SEHNR, CDR2 FQNEAQ (reference sequence). CDR3 sequence: CASSPRQGATGELFF. CDR3 DNA: TGTGCCAGCAGTCCAAGACAGGGGGCGACCGGGGAGCTGTTTTTT.

V usage is TRBV28 and J usage is TRBJ1-1; a possible D gene is TRBD1 (5 bases). Trimming shortened V by 6 bases and J by 10 bases, and 12 bases separated the two germline ends. CDR1 is MDHEN, CDR2 SYDVKM, per germline. The CDR3 is 11 amino acids. CDR3 DNA: TGTGCCAGCAGCCCAGGGACGGGAGCTTTCTTT. Translation: CASSPGTGAFF. Full variable domain (outside the CDR3, taken from reference TRBV28 and TRBJ1-1): DVKVTQSSRYLVKRTGEKVFLECVQDMDHENMFWYRQDPGLGLRLIYFSYDVKMKEKGDIPEGYSVSREKKERFSLILESASTNQTSMYLCASSPGTGAFFGQGTRLTVV.

The genes are TRBV27 and TRBJ2-5, with a weak D call TRBD1 (5 bases). The end of the DNA aligns better with TRBJ2-7, so the J call may be wrong. Per germline, CDR1 MNHEY and CDR2 SMNVEV (reference sequence). The CDR3 has 20 amino acids. CDR3 amino acids: CASSWGRGGSFGPENYEQYF. Written as DNA, the CDR3 is TGTGCCAGCAGTTGGGGAAGGGGCGGTAGCTTTGGCCCCGAGAACTACGAGCAGTACTTC.

The CDR3 coding sequence is TGCAGCGTTGACCCCGGCCCCCGCACAGATACGCAGTATTTT. Protein sequence: CSVDPGPRTDTQYF. The chain links TRBV29-1 to TRBJ2-3, with D uncertain. The CDR3 runs to 14 residues. From germline, CDR1 is SQVTM and CDR2 ANQGSEA. V was cut by 3 bases and J by 1 base, with 11 bases left in between.

For the CDR3, the DNA is TGTGCCAGCAGTGATGGGACAGGGAATAACTATGGCTACACCTTC. It specifies CASSDGTGNNYGYTF. V and J are TRBV25-1 and TRBJ1-2, with 9 nucleotides matching TRBD1. The germline CDR1 and CDR2 sequences are MGHDK and SYGVNS. The CDR3 is made up of 15 amino acids. The V gene end was trimmed by 3 bases and the J gene end by 1 base; junction bases not matched to a gene: 3.

This clone has a single count. The genes are TRBV19 and TRBJ2-5; the D is unclear. The ends were cut back, 5 bases at V and 1 base at J, with 8 bases in the middle. Germline lookup yields CDR1 LNHDA and CDR2 SQIVND (reference sequence). This CDR3 spans 13 amino acids. The CDR3 region is CASSQVLQETQYF. In nucleotides, the CDR3 is TGTGCCAGTAGTCAGGTCCTCCAAGAGACCCAGTACTTC.

This clone was recorded once. The chain recombines TRBV7-2 with TRBJ2-2; tentative D call: TRBD2 (5 bases). Looked up from germline, CDR1 is SGHTA and CDR2 is FQGNSA. Trimming shortened V by 1 base and J by 6 bases, and 12 bases separated the two germline ends. The CDR3 totals 15 residues. This chain's CDR3 is CASSLELGVSGELFF. The DNA of the CDR3 is TGTGCCAGCAGCTTAGAACTAGGAGTCTCCGGGGAGCTGTTTTTT.

The J gene is TRBJ2-5, the V gene TRBV6-1, with D perhaps TRBD1 or TRBD2 (5 bases each). The CDR3 has 16 amino acids. V was pared by 1 base and J by 2 bases, with 14 bases between. Germline assignment: CDR1 MNHNS and CDR2 SASEGT. The CDR3 DNA reads TGTGCCAGCAGTGAAGAAGCGGCAGGGCGACAAGAGACCCAGTACTTC. This sequence encodes CASSEEAAGRQETQYF.

The V and J genes are TRBV30 and TRBJ2-2; perhaps TRBD2 as D (6 bases). The CDR3 sequence is 14 residues long. Germline CDR1 is GTSNPN and CDR2 is SVGIG (reference sequence). Trimming took off 4 bases at V and 4 bases at J, with 13 bases between the two ends. The CDR3 DNA sequence: TGTGCCTGGAAGTCCGGGACTTTCACCGGGGAGCTGTTTTTT. This codes for CAWKSGTFTGELFF.

This chain uses TRBV21-1 with TRBJ2-7; no check of the table's D call, TRBD2, against the DNA was made. TRBV21-1 is recorded as a pseudogene. This CDR3 has 15 amino acids. The CDR3 DNA reads TGTGCCAGCACAGAGACTAGCGGGGCCCCCTACGAGCAGTACTTC. Protein sequence: CASTETSGAPYEQYF.